This T cell receptor beta chain is from a study of CD8+CD57+ T cells in acquired aplastic anemia. Across the whole study: Sorted CD4+ plus CD8+ cells gave DNA averaging roughly 3 ug.

Concerning this clonotype itself: Its target is not known.

Germline lookup yields CDR1 SGHVS and CDR2 FQNEAQ. The CDR3 consists of 12 residues. Points from the study as a whole: The CD8+ Simpson's diversity of patients and controls was not significantly different. Patients and controls shared twenty-nine CD8+ CDR3 sequences, highly expressed in patients.

The template used for profiling TCR beta VDJ and CDR3 was genomic DNA. In TCRdb, the reads were re-called with MiXCR into one record per CDR3 protein. This table holds about 190,000 distinct CDR3 sequences, 64% found once. The chain is built from TRBV7-8 and TRBJ2-7; no definite D call. Sequenced input: sorted CD4+, CD8+, or CD8+CD57+ T cells (not recorded which) from PBMCs. This receptor was identified in a human donor with severe aplastic anemia or a healthy control (not recorded which). The CDR3 sequence: CAGSSRSYEQYF. The CDR3 bases are TGTGCTGGCAGCTCCCGATCCTACGAGCAGTACTTC.